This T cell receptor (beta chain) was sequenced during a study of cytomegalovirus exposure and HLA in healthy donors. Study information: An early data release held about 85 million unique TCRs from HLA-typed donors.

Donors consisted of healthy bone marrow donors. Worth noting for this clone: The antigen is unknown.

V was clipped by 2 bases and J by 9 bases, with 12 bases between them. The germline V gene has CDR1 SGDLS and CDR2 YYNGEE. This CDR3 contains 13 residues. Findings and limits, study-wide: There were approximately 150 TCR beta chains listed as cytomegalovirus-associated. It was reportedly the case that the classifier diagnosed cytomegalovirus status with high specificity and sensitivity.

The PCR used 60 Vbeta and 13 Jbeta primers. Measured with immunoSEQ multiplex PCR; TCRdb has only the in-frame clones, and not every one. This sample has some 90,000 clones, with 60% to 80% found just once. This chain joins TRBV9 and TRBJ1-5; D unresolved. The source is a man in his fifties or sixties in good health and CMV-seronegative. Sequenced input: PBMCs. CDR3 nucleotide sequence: TGTGCCAGCAGCGTTTCCACGGTCGGGCCCCAGCATTTT. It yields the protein CASSVSTVGPQHF.